A selection of T cell receptor beta chains follows, all from one sample in a study of neoadjuvant anti-PD-1 for oral cavity cancer. Only in-frame clones appear in the TCRdb table, and some are missing; sequencing was by immunoSEQ multiplex PCR. This table holds over 6,000 clones, 62% found once. The input for sequencing was PBMCs, taken after nivolumab (anti-PD-1) treatment. The receptors stem from a person aged 40 to 85 with oral cavity squamous cell carcinoma. Both conserved end residues are part of each CDR3. A D gene is named only where the DNA matches it firmly. The size field is filled for only some rows; it gives once, few, many or a size class.

d_call: TRBD2; cdr3_length: 16; clone_size: NA; j_call: TRBJ2-7; v_call: TRBV11-2; cdr3_nt: TGTGCCAGCAGTCGAGGGAGGGCAAGCGGCACTTACGAGCAGTACTTC; cdr3_aa: CASSRGRASGTYEQYF
d_call: NA; cdr3_length: 13; clone_size: NA; j_call: TRBJ1-5; v_call: TRBV29-1; cdr3_nt: TGCAGCGTTGGCGGTCATAGCAATCAGCCCCAGCATTTT; cdr3_aa: CSVGGHSNQPQHF
d_call: TRBD1; cdr3_length: 14; clone_size: few; j_call: TRBJ1-2; v_call: TRBV19; cdr3_nt: TGTGCCAGTAGTATAGATCGGACAGGCTATGGCTACACCTTC; cdr3_aa: CASSIDRTGYGYTF
d_call: NA; cdr3_length: 16; clone_size: NA; j_call: TRBJ1-4; v_call: TRBV27; cdr3_nt: TGTGCCAGCAGTTTTATGGGGGGGGCAGGCAACGAAAAACTGTTTTTT; cdr3_aa: CASSFMGGAGNEKLFF
d_call: NA; cdr3_length: 11; clone_size: NA; j_call: TRBJ1-2; v_call: TRBV7-5; cdr3_nt: TGTGCCAGAAGCCTGAGGGACTGTTACACCTTC; cdr3_aa: CARSLRDCYTF
d_call: NA; cdr3_length: 15; clone_size: once; j_call: TRBJ1-4; v_call: TRBV15; cdr3_nt: TGTGCCACCAGCAGAGAAAGACAGCTCGGCGGAAAACTGTTTTTT; cdr3_aa: CATSRERQLGGKLFF
d_call: NA; cdr3_length: 12; clone_size: NA; j_call: TRBJ2-3; v_call: TRBV5-1; cdr3_nt: TGCGCCAGCAGGCGCACAGGGGATACGCAGTATTTT; cdr3_aa: CASRRTGDTQYF
d_call: NA; cdr3_length: 14; clone_size: NA; j_call: TRBJ2-7; v_call: TRBV10-3; cdr3_nt: TGTGCCATCAGTGACCGAGACAGAACGAACGAGCAGTACTTC; cdr3_aa: CAISDRDRTNEQYF
d_call: NA; cdr3_length: 12; clone_size: NA; j_call: TRBJ2-2; v_call: TRBV30; cdr3_nt: TGTGCCTGGAGTGTCAGGGCCGGGGAGCTGTTTTTT; cdr3_aa: CAWSVRAGELFF
d_call: TRBD2; cdr3_length: 15; clone_size: NA; j_call: TRBJ2-3; v_call: TRBV30; cdr3_nt: TGTGCCTGGAGCTCGGGACTAGCGGTAACAGATACGCAGTATTTT; cdr3_aa: CAWSSGLAVTDTQYF
d_call: TRBD1; cdr3_length: 18; clone_size: NA; j_call: TRBJ1-5; v_call: TRBV7-2; cdr3_nt: TGTGCCAGCAGCTCTTACGGGGGGACAGGGCGATCCAATCAGCCCCAGCATTTT; cdr3_aa: CASSSYGGTGRSNQPQHF
d_call: NA; cdr3_length: 15; clone_size: NA; j_call: TRBJ2-1; v_call: TRBV7-8; cdr3_nt: TGTGCCAGCAGCCCCACCGGGGTGTACTTCCATGAGCAGTTCTTC; cdr3_aa: CASSPTGVYFHEQFF
d_call: NA; cdr3_length: 13; clone_size: few; j_call: TRBJ1-6; v_call: TRBV6-4; cdr3_nt: TGTGCCAGCAGTGACAGGGATAATTCACCCCTCCACTTT; cdr3_aa: CASSDRDNSPLHF
d_call: NA; cdr3_length: 14; clone_size: NA; j_call: TRBJ2-7; v_call: TRBV11-2; cdr3_nt: NA; cdr3_aa: CASSSLRASHEQYF